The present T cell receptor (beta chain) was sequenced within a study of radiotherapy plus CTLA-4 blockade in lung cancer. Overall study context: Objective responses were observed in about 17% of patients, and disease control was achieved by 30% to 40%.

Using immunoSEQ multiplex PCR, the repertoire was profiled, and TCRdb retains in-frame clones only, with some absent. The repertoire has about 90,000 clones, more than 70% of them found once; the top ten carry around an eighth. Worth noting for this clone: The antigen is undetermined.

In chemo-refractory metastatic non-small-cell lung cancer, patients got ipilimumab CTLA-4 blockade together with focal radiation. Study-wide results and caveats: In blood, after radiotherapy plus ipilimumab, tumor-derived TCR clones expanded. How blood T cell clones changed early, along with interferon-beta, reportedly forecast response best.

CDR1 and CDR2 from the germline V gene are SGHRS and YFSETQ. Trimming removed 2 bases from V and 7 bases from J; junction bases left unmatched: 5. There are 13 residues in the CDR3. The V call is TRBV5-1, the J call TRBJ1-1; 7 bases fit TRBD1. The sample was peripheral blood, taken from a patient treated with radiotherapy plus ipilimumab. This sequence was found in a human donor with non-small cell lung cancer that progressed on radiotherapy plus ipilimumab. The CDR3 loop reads CASSLSGGSEAFF. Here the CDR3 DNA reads TGCGCCAGCAGCTTATCAGGGGGGAGTGAAGCTTTCTTT.